The T cell receptor (beta chain) under discussion was sequenced for a study of glioma-infiltrating T cells. TCR alpha and beta CDR3 regions were amplified from RNA using iRepertoire nested multiplex PCR. TCRdb re-called the multiplex PCR reads through MiXCR, storing one row per CDR3 protein. The table records 100,000 to 150,000 distinct CDR3 sequences, more than 20% of them present only once. General study findings and limits: Above-expected tissue-blood divergence occurred in all gliomas, most in low-grade ones. Tissue and blood shared very few CDR3 sequences.

This CDR3 region has 14 residues. Per germline, CDR1 SQVTM and CDR2 ANQGSEA. V dropped 6 bases and J dropped 4 bases, with 15 bases sitting between them. A note on this clonotype: The target antigen is unknown.

Sequenced: glioma tissue, nonneoplastic brain tissue, or PBMCs (not recorded which). V usage is TRBV29-1 and J usage is TRBJ2-2; TRBD2 is a possible D gene (6 bases). The TCR sequence derives from a human donor with low-grade glioma or glioblastoma, undergoing nonglioma brain surgery, or in good health (not recorded which). CDR3 sequence (DNA): TGCAGCGTCCCGACGGAGGGGAGCACCGGGGAGCTGTTTTTT. This gives the protein CSVPTEGSTGELFF.